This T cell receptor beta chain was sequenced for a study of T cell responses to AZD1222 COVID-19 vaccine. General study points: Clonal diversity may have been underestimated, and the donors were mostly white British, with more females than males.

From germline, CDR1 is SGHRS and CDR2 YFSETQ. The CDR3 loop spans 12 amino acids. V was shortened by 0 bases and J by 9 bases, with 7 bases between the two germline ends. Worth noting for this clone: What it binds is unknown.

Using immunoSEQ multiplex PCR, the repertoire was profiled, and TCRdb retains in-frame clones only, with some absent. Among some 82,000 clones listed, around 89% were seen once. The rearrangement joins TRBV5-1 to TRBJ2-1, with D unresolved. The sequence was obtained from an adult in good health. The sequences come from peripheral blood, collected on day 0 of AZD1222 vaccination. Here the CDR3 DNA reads TGCGCCAGCAGCTTGGGTAAGGGTGAGCAGTTCTTC. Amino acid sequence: CASSLGKGEQFF.